Below, one T cell receptor beta chain is given with its context. Its specificity is not known. The data were taken from a study of cytomegalovirus exposure and HLA in healthy donors. Study-wide points: Later work found most CMV-associated TCR beta chains apparently HLA-restricted. The authors judged a highly shared variant cluster likely a sequencing artifact.

V dropped 5 bases and J dropped 2; count of bases not matched to a gene: 3. CDR1 is SGHTA and CDR2 is FQGNSA in the germline V gene. The CDR3 has 14 amino acids. Primers included in the PCR were 60 Vbeta and 13 Jbeta primers. Profiling relied on immunoSEQ multiplex PCR, and the TCRdb table lists in-frame clones only, not all of them. This table has some 120,000 clones, around three quarters appearing once. The receptor was isolated from a man aged 25-40 years in good health and CMV-seronegative. Sequencing was done on a sample of PBMCs. This rearrangement joins TRBV7-2 to TRBJ2-3, with TRBD1 identical over 8 bases. The CDR3 sequence: CASSPDRDTDTQYF. In DNA, the CDR3 is TGTGCCAGCAGCCCGGACAGGGACACAGATACGCAGTATTTT.